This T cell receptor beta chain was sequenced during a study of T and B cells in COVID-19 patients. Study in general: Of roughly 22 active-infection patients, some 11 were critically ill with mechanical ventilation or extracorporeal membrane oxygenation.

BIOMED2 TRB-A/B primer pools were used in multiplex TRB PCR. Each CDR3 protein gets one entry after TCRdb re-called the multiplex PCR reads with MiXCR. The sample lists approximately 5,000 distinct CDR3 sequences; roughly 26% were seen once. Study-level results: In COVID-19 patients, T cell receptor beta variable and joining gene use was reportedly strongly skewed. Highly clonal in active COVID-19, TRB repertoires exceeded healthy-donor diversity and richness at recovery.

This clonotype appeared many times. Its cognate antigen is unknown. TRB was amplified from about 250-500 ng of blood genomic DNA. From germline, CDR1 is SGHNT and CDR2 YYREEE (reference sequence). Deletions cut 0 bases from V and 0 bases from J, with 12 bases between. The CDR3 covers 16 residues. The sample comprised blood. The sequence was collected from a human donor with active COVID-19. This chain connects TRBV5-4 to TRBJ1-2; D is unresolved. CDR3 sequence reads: CASSLAFRGSNYGYTF. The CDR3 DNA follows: TGTGCCAGCAGCTTGGCATTCCGGGGATCTAACTATGGCTACACCTTC.